This T cell receptor (beta chain) was retrieved from a study of T-cell memory formation after mild COVID-19. Overall study context: Most TCR clusters belonged to a single donor.

This clonotype appeared many times. The antigen is undetermined. The study's findings and limits: Clones that contracted from day 15 to 85 had balanced CD4/CD8; later expanders were CD4+ biased. Pre-infection memory carried some responding clones, suggesting that cross-reactive memory joined.

V lost 0 bases, J lost 6 bases, and 9 bases lay in between. The germline CDR1 and CDR2 sequences are LNHNV and YYDKDF (reference sequence). The CDR3 contains 14 residues. TCRdb called the 5' RACE reads again in MiXCR, with one record for every CDR3 protein. The data hold about 38,000 distinct CDR3 sequences, with around 10% observed a single time. This chain joins TRBV15 and TRBJ2-4; either TRBD1 or TRBD2 may supply D (5 bases each). This sequence was found in a man aged 18 to 30 who had mild COVID-19 (a few samples of this study predate the infection). Cell type and time point are not known. The specimen sequenced was PBMCs or a T cell subset sorted from them (not recorded which). DNA for the CDR3: TGTGCCACCAGCAGAGAGGGGGAGACAAACATTCAGTACTTC. It is translated as CATSREGETNIQYF.